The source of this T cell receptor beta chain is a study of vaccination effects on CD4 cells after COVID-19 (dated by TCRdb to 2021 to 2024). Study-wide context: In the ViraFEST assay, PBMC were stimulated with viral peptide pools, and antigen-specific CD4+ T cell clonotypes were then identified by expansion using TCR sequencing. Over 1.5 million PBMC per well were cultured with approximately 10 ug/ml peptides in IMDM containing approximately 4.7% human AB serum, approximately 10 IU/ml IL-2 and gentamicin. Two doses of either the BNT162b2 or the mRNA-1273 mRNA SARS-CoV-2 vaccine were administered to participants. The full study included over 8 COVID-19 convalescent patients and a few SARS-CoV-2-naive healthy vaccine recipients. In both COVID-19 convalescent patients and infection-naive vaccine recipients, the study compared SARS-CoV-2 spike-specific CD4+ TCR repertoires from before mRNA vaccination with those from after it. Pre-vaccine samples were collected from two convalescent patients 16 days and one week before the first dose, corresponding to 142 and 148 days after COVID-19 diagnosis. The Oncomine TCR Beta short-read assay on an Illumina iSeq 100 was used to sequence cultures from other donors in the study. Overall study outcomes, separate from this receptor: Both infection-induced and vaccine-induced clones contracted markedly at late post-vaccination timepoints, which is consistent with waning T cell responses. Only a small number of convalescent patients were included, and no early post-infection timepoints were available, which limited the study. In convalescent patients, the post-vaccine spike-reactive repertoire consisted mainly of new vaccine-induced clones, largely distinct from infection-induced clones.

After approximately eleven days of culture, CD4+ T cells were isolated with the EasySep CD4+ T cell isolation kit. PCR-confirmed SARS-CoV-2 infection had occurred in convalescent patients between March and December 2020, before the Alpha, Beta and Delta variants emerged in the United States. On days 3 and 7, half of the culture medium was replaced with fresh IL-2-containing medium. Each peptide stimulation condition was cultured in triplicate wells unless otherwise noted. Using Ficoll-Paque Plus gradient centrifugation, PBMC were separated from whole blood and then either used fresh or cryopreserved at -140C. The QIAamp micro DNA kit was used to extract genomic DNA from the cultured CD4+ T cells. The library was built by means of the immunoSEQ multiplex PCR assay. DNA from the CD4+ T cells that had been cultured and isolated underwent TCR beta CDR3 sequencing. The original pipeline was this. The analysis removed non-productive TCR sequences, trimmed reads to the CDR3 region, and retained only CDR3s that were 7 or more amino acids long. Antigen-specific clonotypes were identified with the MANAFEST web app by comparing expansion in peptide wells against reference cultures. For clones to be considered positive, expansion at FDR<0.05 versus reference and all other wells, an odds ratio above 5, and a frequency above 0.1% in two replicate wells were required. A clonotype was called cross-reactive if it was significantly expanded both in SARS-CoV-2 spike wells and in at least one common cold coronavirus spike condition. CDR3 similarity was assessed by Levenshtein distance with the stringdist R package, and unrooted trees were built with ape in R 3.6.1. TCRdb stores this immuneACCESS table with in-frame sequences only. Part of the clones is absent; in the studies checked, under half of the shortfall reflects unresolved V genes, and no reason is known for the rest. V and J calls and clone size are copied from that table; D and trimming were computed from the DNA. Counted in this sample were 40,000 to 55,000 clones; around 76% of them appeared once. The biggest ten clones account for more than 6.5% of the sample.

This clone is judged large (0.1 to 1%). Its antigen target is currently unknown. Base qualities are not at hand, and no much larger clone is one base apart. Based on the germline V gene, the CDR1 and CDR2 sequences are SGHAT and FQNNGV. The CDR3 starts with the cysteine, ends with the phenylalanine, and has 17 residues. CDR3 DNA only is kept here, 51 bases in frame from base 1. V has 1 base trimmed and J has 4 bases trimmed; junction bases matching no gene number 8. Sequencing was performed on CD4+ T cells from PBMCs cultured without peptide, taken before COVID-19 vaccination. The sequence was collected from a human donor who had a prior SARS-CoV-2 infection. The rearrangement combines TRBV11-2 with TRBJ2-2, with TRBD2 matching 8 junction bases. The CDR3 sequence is CASSLGLASGFTGELFF. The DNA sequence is TGTGCCAGCAGCTTAGGCCTGGCTAGCGGGTTCACCGGGGAGCTGTTTTTT.